This T cell receptor beta chain was captured in a study of shared clonotypes between healthy human individuals. In the case of this clone: Its antigen remains unknown.

Sequencing was performed with immunoSEQ multiplex PCR; in TCRdb, only in-frame clones are kept and a portion is missing. The table lists about 1 million clones, about 84% of them singletons. Findings and caveats of the study: Among a few donors, approximately 5% of naive CD4 clonotypes were found in common.

V lost 4 bases to trimming and J lost 11 bases, with 26 bases between them. Germline-derived CDR1 and CDR2 are SQVTM and ANQGSEA. CDR3 length equals 15 residues. The source of this sequence is a man aged 18 to 35 in good health. Some clones in this sample may be carry-over from other donors' samples. The V gene is TRBV29-1, the J gene TRBJ1-2; D might be TRBD1 (6 bases). Sequencing was performed on memory CD4+ T cells from PBMCs. Sample subset: CD45RA-negative fraction. CDR3 residues: CSVGSLWLGAMRYTF. DNA of the CDR3: TGCAGCGTTGGATCCCTCTGGTTGGGGGCGATGAGGTACACCTTC.